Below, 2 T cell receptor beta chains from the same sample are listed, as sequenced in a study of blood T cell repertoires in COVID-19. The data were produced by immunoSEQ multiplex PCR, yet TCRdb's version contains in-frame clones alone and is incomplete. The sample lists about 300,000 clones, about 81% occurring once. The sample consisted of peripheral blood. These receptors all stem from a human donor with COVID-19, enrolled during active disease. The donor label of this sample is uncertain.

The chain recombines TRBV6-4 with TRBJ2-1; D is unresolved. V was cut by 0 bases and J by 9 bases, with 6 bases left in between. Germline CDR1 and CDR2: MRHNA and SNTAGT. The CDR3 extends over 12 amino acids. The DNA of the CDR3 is TGTGCCAGCAGTGACTCGAGGTCTGAGCAGTTCTTC. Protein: CASSDSRSEQFF.

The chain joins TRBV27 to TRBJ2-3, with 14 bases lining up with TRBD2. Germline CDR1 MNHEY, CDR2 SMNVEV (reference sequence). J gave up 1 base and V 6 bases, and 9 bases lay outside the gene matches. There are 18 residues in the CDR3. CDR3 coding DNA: TGTGCCAGCAGGGGTCCCGGGACTAGCGGGAGCGGCACAGATACGCAGTATTTT. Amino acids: CASRGPGTSGSGTDTQYF.